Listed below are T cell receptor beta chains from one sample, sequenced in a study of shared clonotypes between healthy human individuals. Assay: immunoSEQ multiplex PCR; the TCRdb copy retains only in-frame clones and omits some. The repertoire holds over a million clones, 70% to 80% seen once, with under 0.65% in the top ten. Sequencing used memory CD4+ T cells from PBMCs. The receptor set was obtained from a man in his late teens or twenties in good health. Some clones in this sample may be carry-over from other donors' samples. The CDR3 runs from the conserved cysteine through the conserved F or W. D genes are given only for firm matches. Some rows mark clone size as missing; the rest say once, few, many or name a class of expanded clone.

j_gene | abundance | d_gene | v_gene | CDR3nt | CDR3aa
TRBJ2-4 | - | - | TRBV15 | TGTGCCACCAGCAGAGATCGCAGAGTAGCCAAAAACATTCAGTACTTC | CATSRDRRVAKNIQYF
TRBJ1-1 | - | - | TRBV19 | TGTGCCAGCTCTACCCACAGGGAAGGGACTGAAGCTTTCTTT | CASSTHREGTEAFF
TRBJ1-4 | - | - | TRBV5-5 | TGTGCCAGCAGCAGCCGGGACCTCTCGAAACTGTTTTTT | CASSSRDLSKLFF
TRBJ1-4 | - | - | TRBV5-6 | TGTGCCAGCAGCTTGGCTTCCTCCTCCACAGCAGAAAAACTGTTTTTT | CASSLASSSTAEKLFF
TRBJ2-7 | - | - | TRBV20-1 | TGCAGTGCTTACACGGGATACGAGCAGTACTTC | CSAYTGYEQYF
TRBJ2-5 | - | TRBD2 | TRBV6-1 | TGTGCCAGCAGTGAAAGGAGACTAGCGGGTTCCCAAGAGACCCAGTACTTC | CASSERRLAGSQETQYF
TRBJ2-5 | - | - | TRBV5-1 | TGCGCCAGCAGCTTCGGTGGGGATGGGACCCAGTACTTC | CASSFGGDGTQYF
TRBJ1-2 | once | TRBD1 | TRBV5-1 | TGCGCCAGCAGCTTGGGGACAGGGGCGCTGAGAGGCTACACCTTC | CASSLGTGALRGYTF
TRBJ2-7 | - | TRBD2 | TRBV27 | TGTGCCAGCAGTTTGACTAGCGGACGCTACGAGCAGTACTTC | CASSLTSGRYEQYF
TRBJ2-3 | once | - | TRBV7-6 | TGTGCCAGCACCTTCTCGTCGGGGGCGGATACGCAGTATTTT | CASTFSSGADTQYF
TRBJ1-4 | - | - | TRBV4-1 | TGCGCCACGGCCTGGGGGTATGGAAATAATGAAAAACTGTTTTTT | CATAWGYGNNEKLFF
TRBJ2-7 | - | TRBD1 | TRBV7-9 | TGTGCCAGCAGCTTTTCGACAGGGGGCGAGCAGTACTTC | CASSFSTGGEQYF
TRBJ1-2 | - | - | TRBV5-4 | TGTGCCAGCAGCCGGAGGGAAAAATATGGCTACACCTTC | CASSRREKYGYTF
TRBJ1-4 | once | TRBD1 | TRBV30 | TGTGCCTGGAGCAACCCGGACAGGGTTGAAAAACTGTTTTTT | CAWSNPDRVEKLFF
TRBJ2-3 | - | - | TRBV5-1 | TGCGCCAGCAGCTTGGCTAGTACGCGAGATACGCAGTATTTT | CASSLASTRDTQYF
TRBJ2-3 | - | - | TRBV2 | TGTGCCAGCCGAAGGCAGGGCGCGTGGGCGACCGCAGATACGCAGTATTTT | CASRRQGAWATADTQYF
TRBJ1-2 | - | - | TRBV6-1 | TGTGCCAGCAGTGCCGGCTCGTGGCCGGATCGTTATGGCTACACCTTC | CASSAGSWPDRYGYTF
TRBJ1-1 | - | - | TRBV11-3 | TGTGCCAGCAGCCAGGGACTAAACACTGAAGCTTTCTTT | CASSQGLNTEAFF
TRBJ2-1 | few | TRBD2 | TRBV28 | TGTGCCAGCAGTCCCCGACTAGCTGGTGAGCAGTTCTTC | CASSPRLAGEQFF
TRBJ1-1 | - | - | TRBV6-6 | TGTGCCACCGCGAGGGAATGGACCCTCCCTGAAGCTTTCTTT | CATAREWTLPEAFF
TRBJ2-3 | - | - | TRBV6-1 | TGTGCCAGCAAGTGGAGGGATGGCACAGATACGCAGTATTTT | CASKWRDGTDTQYF
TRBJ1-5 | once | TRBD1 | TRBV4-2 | TGTGCCAGCAGCTCGGGACAGGGTTTCAATCAGCCCCAGCATTTT | CASSSGQGFNQPQHF
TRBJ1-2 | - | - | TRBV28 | TGTGCCAGCAGGACGCAGACAGTCTATGGCTACACCTTC | CASRTQTVYGYTF
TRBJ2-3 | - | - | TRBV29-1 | TGCAGCGTCCTCCGGGACGGAGACACAGATACGCAGTATTTT | CSVLRDGDTDTQYF
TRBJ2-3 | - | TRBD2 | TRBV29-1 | TGCAGCGCCCTAGCGGTTGCTAGCACAGATACGCAGTATTTT | CSALAVASTDTQYF
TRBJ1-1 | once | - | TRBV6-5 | TGTGCCAGCAGCCGAGGGGTTGTTAGGGACACTGAAGCTTTCTTT | CASSRGVVRDTEAFF
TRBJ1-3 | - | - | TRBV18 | TGTGCCAGCTCACCGTCGGTCAGCAGCTCTGGAAACACCATATATTTT | CASSPSVSSSGNTIYF
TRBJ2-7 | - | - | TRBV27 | TGTCTCGCCCGGGCTATGGGGGGCTACGAGCAGTACTTC | CLARAMGGYEQYF
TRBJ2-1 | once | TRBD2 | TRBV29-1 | TGCAGCGTTGTTCCCGCTAGCGGGGGGTACAATGAGCAGTTCTTC | CSVVPASGGYNEQFF
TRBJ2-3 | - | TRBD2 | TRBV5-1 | TGCGCCAGCAGCCCGACTAGCGGGAGTGGAGATACGCAGTATTTT | CASSPTSGSGDTQYF
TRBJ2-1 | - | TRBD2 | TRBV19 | TGTGCCAGTAGTATACGGACTAGCCCAAGCTCCTACAATGAGCAGTTCTTC | CASSIRTSPSSYNEQFF
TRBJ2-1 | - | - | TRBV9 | TGTGCCAGCAGCGGTCCTGCCTCCTACAATGAGCAGTTCTTC | CASSGPASYNEQFF
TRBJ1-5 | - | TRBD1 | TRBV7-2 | TGTGCCAGCAGCTTACAGGGGGCGGATCAGCCCCAGCATTTT | CASSLQGADQPQHF
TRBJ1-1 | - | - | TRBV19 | TGTGCCAGTAGACCAGAGGGGCGCGCCCGAGGGACTGAAGCTTTCTTT | CASRPEGRARGTEAFF
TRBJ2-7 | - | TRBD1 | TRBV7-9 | TGTGCCAGCAGCTCCCTGGACAGGGCGGGCGAGCAGTACTTC | CASSSLDRAGEQYF
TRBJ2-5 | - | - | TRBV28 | TGTGCCAGCAGTCCCGCCCCATCCGCCGGACCCGAGTCCCAGTACTTC | CASSPAPSAGPESQYF